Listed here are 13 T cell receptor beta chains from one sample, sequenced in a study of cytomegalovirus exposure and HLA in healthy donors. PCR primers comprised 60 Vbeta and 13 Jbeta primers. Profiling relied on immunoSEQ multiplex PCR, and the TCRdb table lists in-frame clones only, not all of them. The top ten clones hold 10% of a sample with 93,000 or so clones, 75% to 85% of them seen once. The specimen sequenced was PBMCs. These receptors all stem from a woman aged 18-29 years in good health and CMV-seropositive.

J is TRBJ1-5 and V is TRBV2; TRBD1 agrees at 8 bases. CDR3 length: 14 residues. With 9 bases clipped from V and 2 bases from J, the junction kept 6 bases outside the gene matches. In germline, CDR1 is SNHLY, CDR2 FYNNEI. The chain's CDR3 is CASSTGDGNQPQHF. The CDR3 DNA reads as TGTGCCAGTTCGACAGGGGATGGCAATCAGCCCCAGCATTTT.

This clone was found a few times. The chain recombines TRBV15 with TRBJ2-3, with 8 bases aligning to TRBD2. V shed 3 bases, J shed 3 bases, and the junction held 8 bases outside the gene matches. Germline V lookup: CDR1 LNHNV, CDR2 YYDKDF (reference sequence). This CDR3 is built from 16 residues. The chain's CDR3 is CATSRPGLAGTDTQYF. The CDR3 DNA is TGTGCCACCAGCAGGCCCGGACTAGCTGGGACAGATACGCAGTATTTT. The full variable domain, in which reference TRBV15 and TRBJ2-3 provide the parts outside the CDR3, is DAMVIQNPRYQVTQFGKPVTLSCSQTLNHNVMYWYQQKSSQAPKLLFHYYDKDFNNEADTPDNFQSRRPNTSFCFLDIRSPGLGDTAMYLCATSRPGLAGTDTQYFGPGTRLTVL.

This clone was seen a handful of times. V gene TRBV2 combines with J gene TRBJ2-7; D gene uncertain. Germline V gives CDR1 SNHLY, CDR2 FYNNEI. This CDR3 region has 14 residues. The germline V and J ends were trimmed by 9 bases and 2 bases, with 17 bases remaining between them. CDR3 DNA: TGTGCCAGGGAGTGTCGCGGATACACCTACGAGCAGTACTTC. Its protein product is CARECRGYTYEQYF.

CDR3 coding DNA: TGTGCCAGCCGGGGGGTTTCACAGGATGCTTTCTATGGCTACACCTTC. Its translation: CASRGVSQDAFYGYTF. The chain is built from TRBV7-8 and TRBJ1-2, with D perhaps matching TRBD1 (5 bases). Trimming left V 8 bases short and J 4 bases short, with 23 bases between. The CDR3 length is 16 residues. Germline V gene sequence: CDR1 SGHVS, CDR2 FQNEAQ.

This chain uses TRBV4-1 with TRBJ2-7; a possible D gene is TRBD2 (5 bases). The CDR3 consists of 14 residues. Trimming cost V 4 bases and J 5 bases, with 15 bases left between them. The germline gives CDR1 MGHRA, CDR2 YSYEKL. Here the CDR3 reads CASSPMFGVDEQYF. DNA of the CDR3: TGCGCCAGCAGCCCTATGTTCGGGGTGGACGAGCAGTACTTC.

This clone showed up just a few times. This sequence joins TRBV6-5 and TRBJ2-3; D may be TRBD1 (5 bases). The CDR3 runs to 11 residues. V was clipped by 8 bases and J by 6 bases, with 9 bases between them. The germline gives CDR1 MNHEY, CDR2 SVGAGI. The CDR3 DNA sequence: TGTGCCAGCCGTCAGGGCGATACGCAGTATTTT. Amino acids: CASRQGDTQYF.

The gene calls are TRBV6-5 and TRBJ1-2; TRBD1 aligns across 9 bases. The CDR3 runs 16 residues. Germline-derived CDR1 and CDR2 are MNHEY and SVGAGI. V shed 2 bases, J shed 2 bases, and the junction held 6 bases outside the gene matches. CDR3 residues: CASSYPKTGGNYGYTF. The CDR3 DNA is TGTGCCAGCAGTTACCCGAAGACAGGGGGGAACTATGGCTACACCTTC.

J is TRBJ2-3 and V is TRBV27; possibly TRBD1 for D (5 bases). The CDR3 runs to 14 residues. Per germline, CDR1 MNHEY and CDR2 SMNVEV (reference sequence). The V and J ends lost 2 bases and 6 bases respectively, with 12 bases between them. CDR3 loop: CASSLSFRADTQYF. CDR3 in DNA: TGTGCCAGCAGTTTAAGTTTCAGGGCGGATACGCAGTATTTT.

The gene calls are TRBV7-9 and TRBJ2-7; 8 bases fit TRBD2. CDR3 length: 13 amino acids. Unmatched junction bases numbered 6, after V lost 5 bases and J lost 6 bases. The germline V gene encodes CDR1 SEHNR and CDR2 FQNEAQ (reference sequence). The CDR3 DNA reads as TGTGCCAGCAGCCACCTCGGGGGGGGCGAGCAGTACTTC. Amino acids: CASSHLGGGEQYF.

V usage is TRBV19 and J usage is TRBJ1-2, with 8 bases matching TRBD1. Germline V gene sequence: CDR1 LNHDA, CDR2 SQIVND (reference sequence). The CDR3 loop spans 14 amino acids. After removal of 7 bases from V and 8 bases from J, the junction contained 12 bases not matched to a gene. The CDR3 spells CASISQDRARGYTF. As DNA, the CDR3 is TGTGCCAGTATTTCTCAGGACAGGGCCCGCGGCTACACCTTC.

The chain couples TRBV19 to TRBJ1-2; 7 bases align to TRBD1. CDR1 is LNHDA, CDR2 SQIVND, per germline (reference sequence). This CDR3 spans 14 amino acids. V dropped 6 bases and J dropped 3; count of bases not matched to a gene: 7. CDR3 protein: CASRPIDRDYGYTF. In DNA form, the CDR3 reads TGTGCCAGTAGACCCATAGACAGGGACTATGGCTACACCTTC.

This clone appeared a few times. The CDR3 DNA reads as TGTGCCACCTCAGCCGGGAACTCCTACAATGAGCAGTTCTTC. This sequence encodes CATSAGNSYNEQFF. The chain carries TRBV7-3 and TRBJ2-1; TRBD2 might be the D (5 bases). The CDR3 has 14 residues. Germline CDR1 and CDR2: SGHTA and FQGTGA. Trimming took off 10 bases at V and 0 bases at J, with 13 bases between the two ends.

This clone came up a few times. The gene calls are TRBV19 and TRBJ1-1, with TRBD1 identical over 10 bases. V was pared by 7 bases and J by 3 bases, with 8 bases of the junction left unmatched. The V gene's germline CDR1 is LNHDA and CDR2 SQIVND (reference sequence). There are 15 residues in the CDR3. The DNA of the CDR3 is TGTGCCAGTAAGGGGGACAGGGGTATAGACACTGAAGCTTTCTTT. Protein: CASKGDRGIDTEAFF.